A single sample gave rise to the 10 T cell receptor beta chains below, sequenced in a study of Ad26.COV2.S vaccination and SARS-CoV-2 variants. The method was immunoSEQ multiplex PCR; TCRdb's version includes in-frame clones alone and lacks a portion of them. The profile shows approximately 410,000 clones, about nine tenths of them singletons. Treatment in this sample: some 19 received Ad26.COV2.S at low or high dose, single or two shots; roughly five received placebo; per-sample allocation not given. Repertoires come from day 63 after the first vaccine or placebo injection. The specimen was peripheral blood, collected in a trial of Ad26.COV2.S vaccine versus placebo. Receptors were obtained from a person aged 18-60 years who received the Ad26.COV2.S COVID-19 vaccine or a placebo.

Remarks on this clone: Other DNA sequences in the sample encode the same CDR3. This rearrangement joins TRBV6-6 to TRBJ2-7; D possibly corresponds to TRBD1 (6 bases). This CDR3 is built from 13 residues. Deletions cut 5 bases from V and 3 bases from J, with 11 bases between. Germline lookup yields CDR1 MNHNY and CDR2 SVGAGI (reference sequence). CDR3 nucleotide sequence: TGTGCCAGCAGTCACCAGGGGAGCTACGAGCAGTACTTC. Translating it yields CASSHQGSYEQYF.

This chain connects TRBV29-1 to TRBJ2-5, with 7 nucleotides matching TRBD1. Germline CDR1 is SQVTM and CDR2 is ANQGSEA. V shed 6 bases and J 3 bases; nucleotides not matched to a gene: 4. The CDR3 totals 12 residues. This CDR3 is CSVSGTEETQYF. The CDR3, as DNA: TGCAGCGTGTCAGGGACAGAAGAGACCCAGTACTTC.

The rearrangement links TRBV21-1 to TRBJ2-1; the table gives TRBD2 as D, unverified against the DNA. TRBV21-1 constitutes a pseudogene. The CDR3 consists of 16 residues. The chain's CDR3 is CASSKPSGGAGNEQFF. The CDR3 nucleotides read TGTGCCAGCAGCAAACCTAGCGGGGGGGCTGGTAATGAGCAGTTCTTC.

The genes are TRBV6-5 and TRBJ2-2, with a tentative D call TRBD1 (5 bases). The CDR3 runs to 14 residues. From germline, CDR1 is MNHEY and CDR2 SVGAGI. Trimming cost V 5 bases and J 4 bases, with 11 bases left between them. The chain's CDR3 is CASSQGGPTGELFF. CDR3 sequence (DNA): TGTGCCAGCAGTCAGGGTGGACCCACCGGGGAGCTGTTTTTT.

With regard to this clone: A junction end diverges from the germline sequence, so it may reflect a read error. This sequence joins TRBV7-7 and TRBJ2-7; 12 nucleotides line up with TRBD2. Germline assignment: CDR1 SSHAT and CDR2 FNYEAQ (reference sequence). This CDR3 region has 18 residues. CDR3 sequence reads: CASSLAAASGGEAYEQYF. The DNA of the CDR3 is TGTGCTAGCAGCTTAGCTGCGGCTAGCGGGGGGGAGGCCTACGAGCAGTACTTC.

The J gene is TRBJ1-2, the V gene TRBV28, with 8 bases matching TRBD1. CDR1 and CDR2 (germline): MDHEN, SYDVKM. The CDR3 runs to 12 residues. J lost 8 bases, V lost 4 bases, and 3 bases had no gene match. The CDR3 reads CASSSGGWGYTF. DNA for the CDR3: TGTGCCAGCAGTTCAGGGGGCTGGGGCTACACCTTC.

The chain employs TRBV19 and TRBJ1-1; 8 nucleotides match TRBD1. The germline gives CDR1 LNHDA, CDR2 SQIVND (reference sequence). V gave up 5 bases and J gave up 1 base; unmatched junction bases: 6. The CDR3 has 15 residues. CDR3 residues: CASSPQGAWNTEAFF. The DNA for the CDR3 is TGTGCCAGTAGTCCCCAGGGGGCCTGGAACACTGAAGCTTTCTTT.

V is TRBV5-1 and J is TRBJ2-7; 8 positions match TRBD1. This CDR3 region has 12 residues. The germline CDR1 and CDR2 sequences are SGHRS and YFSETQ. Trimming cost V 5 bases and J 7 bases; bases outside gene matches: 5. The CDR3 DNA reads TGCGCCAGCAGGACAGGGGAAGGGGAGCAGTACTTC. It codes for CASRTGEGEQYF.

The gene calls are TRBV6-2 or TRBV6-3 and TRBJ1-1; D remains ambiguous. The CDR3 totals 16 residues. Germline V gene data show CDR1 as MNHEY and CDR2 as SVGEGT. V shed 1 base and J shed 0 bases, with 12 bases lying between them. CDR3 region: CASSYWYCFMNTEAFF. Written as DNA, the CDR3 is TGTGCCAGCAGTTACTGGTATTGTTTTATGAACACTGAAGCTTTCTTT.

The CDR3 protein is CASSYSRGYEQYF. DNA of the CDR3: TGTGCCAGCAGTTACTCGCGCGGATACGAGCAGTACTTC. This chain uses TRBV6-5 with TRBJ2-7; no definite D call. Germline loops: CDR1 MNHEY, CDR2 SVGAGI. The V gene lost 0 bases and the J gene lost 4 bases, with 7 bases spanning the gap. This CDR3 is 13 amino acids long.